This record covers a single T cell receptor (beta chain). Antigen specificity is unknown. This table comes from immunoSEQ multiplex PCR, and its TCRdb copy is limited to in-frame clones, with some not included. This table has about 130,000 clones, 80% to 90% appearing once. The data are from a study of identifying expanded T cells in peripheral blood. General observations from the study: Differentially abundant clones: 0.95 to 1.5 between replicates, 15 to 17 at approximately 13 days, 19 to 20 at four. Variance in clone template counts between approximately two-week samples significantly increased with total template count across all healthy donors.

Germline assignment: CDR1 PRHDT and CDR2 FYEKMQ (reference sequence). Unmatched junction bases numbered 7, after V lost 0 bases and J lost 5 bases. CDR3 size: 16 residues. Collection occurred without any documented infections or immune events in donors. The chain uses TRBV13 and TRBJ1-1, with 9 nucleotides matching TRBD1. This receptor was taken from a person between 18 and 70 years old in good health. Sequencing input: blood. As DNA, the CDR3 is TGTGCCAGCAGCTTAGGAACCGGGACAGGGAGTACTGAAGCTTTCTTT. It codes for CASSLGTGTGSTEAFF. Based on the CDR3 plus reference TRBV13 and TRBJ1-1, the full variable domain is AAGVIQSPRHLIKEKRETATLKCYPIPRHDTVYWYQQGPGQDPQFLISFYEKMQSDKGSIPDRFSAQQFSDYHSELNMSSLELGDSALYFCASSLGTGTGSTEAFFGQGTRLTVV.